One and the same sample provided the 25 T cell receptor beta chains below, sequenced in a study of CD8+ T cells in alopecia areata. This sample's treatment: oral pan-JAK inhibitor, 5-10 mg twice daily. Reverse transcription of extracted RNA yielded cDNA, which provided the sequencing template. Libraries were prepared by immunoSEQ multiplex PCR; TCRdb keeps only in-frame clonotypes and omits some of them. The table has 100,000 to 150,000 clones, around 60% seen once. Sequenced here: CD4+ T cells sorted from blood, sampled at week 4, from a patient treated with tofacitinib. These receptors were collected from a human donor with alopecia areata.

This sequence joins TRBV10-3 and TRBJ2-7; a possible D gene is TRBD2 (5 bases). The CDR3 has 15 amino acids. CDR1 and CDR2 from the germline V gene are ENHRY and SYGVKD. Trimming left V 3 bases short and J 0 bases short, with 12 bases between. In DNA form, the CDR3 reads TGTGCCATCAGTGATGGGAATCGGGGCTCCTACGAGCAGTACTTC. Its translation: CAISDGNRGSYEQYF.

The J gene is TRBJ1-2, the V gene TRBV4-1; tentatively, D is TRBD1 (5 bases). Germline V gene lookup returns CDR1 MGHRA and CDR2 YSYEKL. The ends were cut back, 0 bases at V and 2 bases at J, with 13 bases in the middle. The CDR3 is 16 residues long. CDR3 bases: TGCGCCAGCAGCCAAGATCTGGGCAGGGTCAACTATGGCTACACCTTC. Residues: CASSQDLGRVNYGYTF.

The chain joins TRBV30 to TRBJ2-2, with 10 bases lining up with TRBD2. The CDR3 sequence is 16 residues long. V lost 0 bases and J lost 4; bases outside the gene matches: 5. Germline assignment: CDR1 GTSNPN and CDR2 SVGIG (reference sequence). The CDR3 loop reads CAWSVARLAGTGELFF. The CDR3 region has the DNA TGTGCCTGGAGTGTTGCCCGACTAGCGGGCACCGGGGAGCTGTTTTTT.

The chain employs TRBV23-1 and TRBJ2-2, with 9 bases matching TRBD1. TRBV23-1 is noted as an ORF with a role that remains uncertain. V shed 4 bases, J shed 4 bases, and the junction held 16 bases outside the gene matches. There are 19 residues in the CDR3. The CDR3 nucleotides are TGCGCCAGCAGTCCGTCTAAAGACAGGGGGAGGTGTAGCACCGGGGAGCTGTTTTTT. It translates to CASSPSKDRGRCSTGELFF.

The gene calls are TRBV7-2 and TRBJ1-2; D is ambiguous. The V end lost 3 bases, the J end lost 4 bases, and 9 bases lay between the germline ends. The CDR3 is 13 residues long. Germline V CDR1 and CDR2: SGHTA, FQGNSA. The CDR3 here is CASSLGSAYGYTF. CDR3 DNA: TGTGCCAGCAGCTTGGGGTCAGCCTATGGCTACACCTTC.

The chain combines TRBV9 with TRBJ2-1; TRBD1 is a possible D gene (5 bases). There are 17 residues in the CDR3. V was clipped by 0 bases and J by 4 bases, with 17 bases between them. Per the germline V gene, CDR1 is SGDLS and CDR2 is YYNGEE. The CDR3 bases are TGTGCCAGCAGCGTAGAGCCCCGGGCAGGGATATACAATGAGCAGTTCTTC. Encoded protein: CASSVEPRAGIYNEQFF.

The gene calls are TRBV30 and TRBJ1-1; D perhaps matches TRBD1 (5 bases). The CDR3 length is 12 residues. Germline-derived CDR1 and CDR2 are GTSNPN and SVGIG (reference sequence). V lost 5 bases and J lost 5, with 12 bases in between. The CDR3 DNA is TGTGCCTGGTGGTCAGGGCGGACTGAAGCTTTCTTT. This codes for CAWWSGRTEAFF.

The V call is TRBV30, the J call TRBJ1-1; 7 bases are shared with TRBD1. Germline V gene data show CDR1 as GTSNPN and CDR2 as SVGIG (reference sequence). This CDR3 has 12 amino acids. J lost 11 bases, V lost 4 bases, and 10 bases had no gene match. CDR3 residues: CAWTNRKTGAFF. The CDR3 bases are TGTGCCTGGACCAACCGGAAGACAGGGGCTTTCTTT. Together with reference TRBV30 and TRBJ1-1, the CDR3 gives the full variable domain: SQTIHQWPATLVQPVGSPLSLECTVEGTSNPNLYWYRQAAGRGLQLLFYSVGIGQISSEVPQNLSASRPQDRQFILSSKKLLLSDSGFYLCAWTNRKTGAFFGQGTRLTVV.

The chain uses TRBV2 and TRBJ2-5; no definite D call. The CDR3 extends over 11 amino acids. V was trimmed by 7 bases and J by 5 bases, leaving 8 bases between them. CDR1 and CDR2 from the germline V gene are SNHLY and FYNNEI. CDR3 sequence: CASNLVETQYF. As DNA, the CDR3 is TGTGCCAGCAACCTTGTCGAGACCCAGTACTTC.

Notes on this clone: Other DNA sequences in the sample encode the same CDR3. The V and J genes are TRBV2 and TRBJ2-5; D is perhaps TRBD1 or TRBD2 (5 bases each). Germline V CDR1 and CDR2: SNHLY, FYNNEI. The CDR3 consists of 13 residues. V lost 2 bases to trimming and J lost 4 bases, with 8 bases between them. The CDR3 here is CASSEQGRETQYF. The CDR3 nucleotides read TGTGCCAGCAGTGAACAGGGACGAGAGACCCAGTACTTC.

The rearrangement links TRBV9 to TRBJ2-1; D gene uncertain. The CDR3 is 13 residues long. Trimming stripped 0 bases from V and 9 bases from J, with 10 bases between. Germline V gene lookup returns CDR1 SGDLS and CDR2 YYNGEE. The DNA of the CDR3 is TGTGCCAGCAGCGTAGGGCTAAAGGGTGAGCAGTTCTTC. Translation: CASSVGLKGEQFF.

J is TRBJ2-5 and V is TRBV29-1; 7 nucleotides match TRBD1. From germline, CDR1 is SQVTM and CDR2 ANQGSEA. This CDR3 is built from 12 residues. The V segment lost 7 bases and the J segment 4 bases; nucleotides outside the gene matches: 6. The CDR3 sequence is CSGVQGRETQYF. The CDR3 coding sequence is TGCAGCGGAGTACAGGGGCGAGAGACCCAGTACTTC. The variable domain in full, completed from reference TRBV29-1 and TRBJ2-5, reads SAVISQKPSRDICQRGTSLTIQCQVDSQVTMMFWYRQQPGQSLTLIATANQGSEATYESGFVIDKFPISRPNLTFSTLTVSNMSPEDSSIYLCSGVQGRETQYFGPGTRLLVL.

The DNA of the CDR3 is TGCAGCGTTGGATTCAGTTATGTCGGGGAGCTGTTTTTT. It translates to CSVGFSYVGELFF. This chain connects TRBV29-1 to TRBJ2-2; D not resolved. Germline V gene data show CDR1 as SQVTM and CDR2 as ANQGSEA. The CDR3 is 13 residues long. Trimming removed 4 bases from V and 7 bases from J, with 13 bases in between.

The chain joins TRBV7-2 to TRBJ2-2; D not resolved. V was pared by 2 bases and J by 0 bases, with 4 bases between. This CDR3 contains 14 residues. Germline CDR1 and CDR2: SGHTA and FQGNSA. CDR3 amino acids: CASSLLANTGELFF. CDR3 in DNA: TGTGCCAGCAGCTTACTAGCGAACACCGGGGAGCTGTTTTTT. The entire variable domain, with the rest obtained from reference TRBV7-2 and TRBJ2-2, is as follows: GAGVSQSPSNKVTEKGKDVELRCDPISGHTALYWYRQSLGQGLEFLIYFQGNSAPDKSGLPSDRFSAERTGGSVSTLTIQRTQQEDSAVYLCASSLLANTGELFFGEGSRLTVL.

The chain has TRBV15 and TRBJ1-2; 8 bases are a match to TRBD1. The germline CDR1 and CDR2 sequences are LNHNV and YYDKDF (reference sequence). V dropped 6 bases and J dropped 5; count of bases not matched to a gene: 5. This CDR3 is built from 13 residues. CDR3 in amino acids: CATRRQGWYGYTF. CDR3 nucleotides: TGTGCCACCAGAAGACAGGGGTGGTATGGCTACACCTTC. The entire variable domain, with the rest obtained from reference TRBV15 and TRBJ1-2, is as follows: DAMVIQNPRYQVTQFGKPVTLSCSQTLNHNVMYWYQQKSSQAPKLLFHYYDKDFNNEADTPDNFQSRRPNTSFCFLDIRSPGLGDTAMYLCATRRQGWYGYTFGSGTRLTVV.

The chain links TRBV30 to TRBJ2-2; D call uncertain. Trimming shortened V by 3 bases and J by 7 bases, and 9 bases separated the two germline ends. The CDR3 is 12 amino acids. Germline V gene sequence: CDR1 GTSNPN, CDR2 SVGIG (reference sequence). The CDR3 nucleotides read TGTGCCTGGAGGACGTTTGGCGGGGAGCTGTTTTTT. Translated, it gives CAWRTFGGELFF.

The V gene is TRBV30, the J gene TRBJ2-2; D gene ambiguous. Between the trimmed V and J ends, which lost 8 bases and 4 bases, there was a span of 11 bases. CDR1 is GTSNPN, CDR2 SVGIG, per germline (reference sequence). This CDR3 spans 12 amino acids. CDR3 DNA sequence: TGTGCCCGAAACCACGGCACCGGGGAGCTGTTTTTT. This translates into CARNHGTGELFF.

In its sample, this clone was seen a few times. The chain combines TRBV30 with TRBJ2-7, with D unresolved. The V gene's germline CDR1 is GTSNPN and CDR2 SVGIG (reference sequence). The CDR3 totals 8 residues. V gave up 5 bases and J gave up 5 bases, with 1 base separating them. The CDR3 DNA reads TGTGCCTGGGACGAGCAGTACTTC. Translated, it gives CAWDEQYF.

This chain joins TRBV7-3 and TRBJ2-5; possible D gene TRBD2, 6 bases. The V gene's germline CDR1 is SGHTA and CDR2 FQGTGA. CDR3 length: 14 amino acids. The ends were cut back, 2 bases at V and 5 bases at J, with 12 bases in the middle. CDR3 sequence reads: CASSLQGGGETQYF. The CDR3 DNA follows: TGTGCCAGCAGCTTACAGGGCGGAGGGGAGACCCAGTACTTC.

The genes are TRBV30 and TRBJ1-2; the D is unclear. Germline loops: CDR1 GTSNPN, CDR2 SVGIG (reference sequence). V was cut by 3 bases and J by 0 bases, with 17 bases left in between. This CDR3 comprises 16 residues. The DNA of the CDR3 is TGTGCCTGGAGCCGCTCGAGAGTTGTAACTAACTATGGCTACACCTTC. Amino acids: CAWSRSRVVTNYGYTF.

The V gene is TRBV10-3, the J gene TRBJ2-7; 8 nucleotides align to TRBD1. CDR1 is ENHRY and CDR2 is SYGVKD in the germline V gene. The V and J ends lost 7 bases and 5 bases, in that order; junction bases with no gene match: 10. This CDR3 has 14 residues. The CDR3 region has the DNA TGTGCCATCAAGAGCGACTCAGGGGGCGACGAGCAGTACTTC. Protein product: CAIKSDSGGDEQYF.

The rearrangement joins TRBV15 to TRBJ2-1; TRBD2 is a possible D gene (6 bases). The CDR3 runs 14 residues. The V end lost 5 bases, the J end lost 9 bases, and 17 bases lay between the germline ends. Per the germline V gene, CDR1 is LNHNV and CDR2 is YYDKDF (reference sequence). CDR3 region: CATSGGTPGREQFF. Here the CDR3 DNA reads TGTGCCACCAGCGGAGGGACGCCGGGTCGTGAGCAGTTCTTC.

The rearrangement uses TRBV6-5 and TRBJ2-7, with D unclear. V was pared by 5 bases and J by 6 bases, with 11 bases between. Germline assignment: CDR1 MNHEY and CDR2 SVGAGI. The CDR3 loop spans 12 amino acids. For the CDR3, the DNA is TGTGCCAGCAGTCAGACCTTGAGCGAGCAGTACTTC. Translated, it gives CASSQTLSEQYF.

The DNA of the CDR3 is TGCGCCAGCAGCTTCGAGGGGAACACTGAAGCTTTCTTT. The encoded protein is CASSFEGNTEAFF. J is TRBJ1-1 and V is TRBV5-1; D gene ambiguous. The germline V and J ends were trimmed by 2 bases and 1 base, with 6 bases remaining between them. Germline values: CDR1 SGHRS, CDR2 YFSETQ. The CDR3 has 13 residues.

This chain links TRBV7-2 with TRBJ1-6; no firm D call. Germline CDR1 reads SGHTA; CDR2 reads FQGNSA. V lost 3 bases, J lost 9 bases, and 6 bases lay in between. This CDR3 region has 12 residues. The DNA of the CDR3 is TGTGCCAGCAGCTTTGGTGGTTCACCCCTCCACTTT. Translation: CASSFGGSPLHF.